This record covers a single T cell receptor beta chain. In germline, CDR1 is SGHTA, CDR2 FQGNSA. The CDR3 sequence is 19 residues long. V was trimmed by 0 bases and J by 1 base, leaving 21 bases between them. A library of TCRbeta sequences, prepared with unique molecular identifiers, was generated. TCRdb passed the PCR reads through MiXCR, listing each CDR3 protein once. The repertoire has about 980,000 distinct CDR3 sequences, about 26% of them found once; the top ten carry about 28%. The data stem from a study of T-cell reconstitution after alpha-beta-depleted transplantation in children. Sample: PBMCs, mostly from graft donor cells, taken 360 days after TCRalphabeta/CD19-depleted stem cell transplant. The TCR was taken from a boy under two years old who had a stem cell transplant for SCID, so the T cells may come from the graft donor. The V gene is TRBV7-2, the J gene TRBJ1-2; D might be TRBD1 (5 bases). In DNA, the CDR3 is TGTGCCAGCAGCTTAGCGGCCTTAAGGGCAGGGAACGTTAACTATGGCTACACCTTC. Its translation: CASSLAALRAGNVNYGYTF.